These 22 T cell receptor beta chains were sequenced from one sample in a study of CD8 T cells in Susac syndrome. An amount of RNA that ranged from roughly 0.45 to 1 ug was reverse transcribed with random hexamers. One entry per CDR3 protein results from TCRdb running MiXCR on the immunoSEQ multiplex PCR reads. The sample holds 150,000 to 200,000 distinct CDR3 sequences, more than 90% seen once. The specimen sequenced was CD4+ T cells from PBMCs. The receptors shown here come from a human donor with multiple sclerosis.

The chain employs TRBV20-1 and TRBJ2-3; 11 positions match TRBD2. Trimming took 2 bases from V and 7 from J; bases not matched to a gene: 8. The CDR3 contains 15 residues. CDR1 DFQATT and CDR2 SNEGSKA come from the germline V gene (reference sequence). The CDR3: CSARMPSGGSNTQYF. CDR3 nucleotide sequence: TGCAGTGCTAGAATGCCTAGCGGGGGGTCTAATACGCAGTATTTT.

This clonotype showed up just once. The V gene is TRBV27, the J gene TRBJ1-1, with a weak D call TRBD1 (6 bases). This CDR3 region has 13 residues. Between the trimmed V and J ends, which lost 7 bases and 11 bases, there was a span of 20 bases. CDR1 MNHEY and CDR2 SMNVEV come from the germline V gene (reference sequence). In DNA, the CDR3 is TGTGCCAGCACCGGCCGGGTAGGGGGTAGGGCTTTCTTT. As protein: CASTGRVGGRAFF.

This chain joins TRBV20-1 and TRBJ1-2, with a tentative D call TRBD1 (5 bases). Per the germline V gene, CDR1 is DFQATT and CDR2 is SNEGSKA (reference sequence). The CDR3 covers 15 residues. V lost 0 bases, J lost 8 bases, and 19 bases lay in between. In DNA, the CDR3 is TGCAGTGCTAGAGATTTCGCGGGGTTGGGACTAGGCTACACCTTC. It specifies CSARDFAGLGLGYTF.

The V and J genes are TRBV7-2 and TRBJ1-2, with D hard to call. V lost 5 bases and J lost 9, with 13 bases in between. CDR3 length: 12 amino acids. The germline V gene has CDR1 SGHTA and CDR2 FQGNSA. CDR3 loop: CASSTTPSRYTF. CDR3 bases: TGTGCCAGCAGCACAACCCCCTCGCGCTACACCTTC.

The rearrangement links TRBV18 to TRBJ2-1; a possible D gene is TRBD2 (6 bases). The CDR3 runs 14 residues. V was cut by 5 bases and J by 8 bases, with 16 bases left in between. Germline V gene data show CDR1 as KGHSH and CDR2 as LQKENI. The CDR3 region is CASSSGSGYDEQFF. Here the CDR3 DNA reads TGTGCCAGCTCATCAGGGAGCGGGTATGATGAGCAGTTCTTC. The whole variable domain, remainder taken from reference TRBV18 and TRBJ2-1, is NAGVMQNPRHLVRRRGQEARLRCSPMKGHSHVYWYRQLPEEGLKFMVYLQKENIIDESGMPKERFSAEFPKEGPSILRIQQVVRGDSAAYFCASSSGSGYDEQFFGPGTRLTVL.

The chain recombines TRBV30 with TRBJ2-7; perhaps TRBD1 as D (6 bases). Germline lookup yields CDR1 GTSNPN and CDR2 SVGIG (reference sequence). The CDR3 covers 12 residues. Trimming pared 3 bases from V and 5 bases from J, leaving 11 bases between. The CDR3 region is CAWRAGAHEQYF. The CDR3 region has the DNA TGTGCCTGGAGGGCAGGGGCCCACGAGCAGTACTTC.

A single count supports this clonotype. The V and J genes are TRBV29-1 and TRBJ1-5; D is perhaps TRBD1 (6 bases). The V gene lost 6 bases and the J gene lost 2 bases, with 11 bases spanning the gap. CDR3 length: 13 amino acids. CDR1 SQVTM and CDR2 ANQGSEA come from the germline V gene. In DNA form, the CDR3 reads TGCAGCGTCATGGACAGCCGCAATCAGCCCCAGCATTTT. Encoded protein: CSVMDSRNQPQHF.

J is TRBJ1-1 and V is TRBV15, with D tentatively TRBD1 (5 bases). The germline CDR1 and CDR2 sequences are LNHNV and YYDKDF (reference sequence). The CDR3 contains 12 residues. V dropped 1 base and J dropped 13 bases, with 13 bases sitting between them. The CDR3 here is CATSRVLGEFFF. The CDR3 bases are TGTGCCACCAGCAGAGTATTGGGGGAATTTTTCTTT.

The CDR3 here is CSAPLAGNTGANVLTF. The CDR3 bases are TGCAGTGCTCCTCTCGCGGGGAACACTGGGGCCAACGTCCTGACTTTC. The V gene is TRBV20-1, the J gene TRBJ2-6, with D possibly matching TRBD2 (6 bases). V lost 5 bases to trimming and J lost 2 bases, with 16 bases between them. The CDR3 is 16 residues long. In germline, CDR1 is DFQATT, CDR2 SNEGSKA (reference sequence).

The DNA for the CDR3 is TGTGCCAGCAGCCTTACCGGGACTAGCGGGATCGGGCAGTACTTC. This translates into CASSLTGTSGIGQYF. The chain carries TRBV4-2 and TRBJ2-7; TRBD2 matches at 13 bases. V shed 4 bases and J 9 bases; nucleotides not matched to a gene: 9. Per the germline V gene, CDR1 is LGHNA and CDR2 is YNFKEQ. The CDR3 has 15 residues.

The chain combines TRBV20-1 with TRBJ2-7; TRBD2 matches at 8 bases. This CDR3 region has 15 residues. CDR1 and CDR2 (germline): DFQATT, SNEGSKA (reference sequence). J was trimmed by 0 bases and V by 4 bases; bases with no gene match: 8. The CDR3 protein is CSATQAGGLSYEQYF. In DNA form, the CDR3 reads TGCAGTGCTACCCAGGCGGGGGGCCTCTCCTACGAGCAGTACTTC.

J is TRBJ2-5 and V is TRBV12-3 or TRBV12-4; D is possibly TRBD1 (6 bases). V was pared by 5 bases and J by 3 bases, with 13 bases between. This CDR3 is 14 amino acids long. In nucleotides, the CDR3 is TGTGCCAGCAGTCCAGGGGCTCTAGAAGAGACCCAGTACTTC. Translating gives CASSPGALEETQYF.

The V call is TRBV30, the J call TRBJ1-1; D ambiguous. V was cut by 0 bases and J by 3 bases, with 11 bases left in between. The V gene's germline CDR1 is GTSNPN and CDR2 SVGIG (reference sequence). This CDR3 is 14 amino acids long. CDR3 in amino acids: CAWSVDRTYTEAFF. As DNA, the CDR3 is TGTGCCTGGAGTGTAGACCGGACGTACACTGAAGCTTTCTTT.

The chain couples TRBV12-3 or TRBV12-4 to TRBJ2-3; D is perhaps TRBD2 (5 bases). The CDR3 contains 16 residues. The V end was cut by 0 bases, the J end by 2 bases, with 12 bases between. The CDR3 DNA follows: TGTGCCAGCAGTTTAGCGCGCGGGTACCTCACAGATACGCAGTATTTT. Encoded protein: CASSLARGYLTDTQYF.

The genes are TRBV29-1 and TRBJ1-4; the D gene is possibly TRBD1 (5 bases). V was shortened by 6 bases and J by 7 bases, with 12 bases between the two germline ends. Germline-derived CDR1 and CDR2 are SQVTM and ANQGSEA. The CDR3 is made up of 12 amino acids. The CDR3: CSVGHMAEKLFF. CDR3 coding DNA: TGCAGCGTGGGGCACATGGCTGAAAAACTGTTTTTT.

The rearrangement links TRBV9 to TRBJ2-3, with 9 bases matching TRBD2. This CDR3 contains 14 residues. With V trimmed by 0 bases and J by 6 bases, 2 bases remained unmatched. Per germline, CDR1 SGDLS and CDR2 YYNGEE. CDR3 region: CASSVGTSGDTQYF. CDR3 nucleotide sequence: TGTGCCAGCAGCGTAGGTACTAGCGGGGATACGCAGTATTTT.

This chain links TRBV24-1 with TRBJ2-7; D might be TRBD2 (5 bases). The CDR3 length is 15 residues. Trimming left V 4 bases short and J 0 bases short, with 12 bases between. Germline V CDR1 and CDR2: KGHDR, SFDVKD. Written as DNA, the CDR3 is TGTGCCACCAGTGACCCCAGGACTCTCTCCTACGAGCAGTACTTC. Translated, it gives CATSDPRTLSYEQYF.

The chain carries TRBV5-1 and TRBJ2-1; TRBD2 matches at 12 bases. The CDR3 runs to 16 residues. Trimming removed 4 bases from V and 0 bases from J; junction bases left unmatched: 2. Germline V lookup: CDR1 SGHRS, CDR2 YFSETQ. The CDR3 is CASSKTSGSSYNEQFF. For the CDR3, the DNA is TGCGCCAGCAGCAAGACTAGCGGGAGCTCCTACAATGAGCAGTTCTTC.

The chain employs TRBV11-3 and TRBJ2-1; maybe TRBD2 (5 bases). The CDR3 runs to 14 residues. Trimming left V 5 bases short and J 5 bases short, with 13 bases between. CDR1 SGHNT and CDR2 YENEEA come from the germline V gene. For the CDR3, the DNA is TGTGCCAGCAGCCGGACTCGCGAAAACAATGAGCAGTTCTTC. It codes for CASSRTRENNEQFF.

This chain links TRBV27 with TRBJ1-5, with D tentatively TRBD1 (6 bases). CDR1 is MNHEY, CDR2 SMNVEV, per germline (reference sequence). Trimming left V 5 bases short and J 3 bases short, with 8 bases between. CDR3 length: 13 residues. CDR3 in amino acids: CASSRQVNQPQHF. The CDR3 coding sequence is TGTGCCAGCAGTAGACAGGTCAATCAGCCCCAGCATTTT.

This chain joins TRBV23-1 and TRBJ2-7; 8 positions agree with TRBD2. TRBV23-1 is an open reading frame, and its role is uncertain. The CDR3 runs 16 residues. The J segment lost 1 base and the V segment lost 0 bases, leaving 5 bases of the junction unmatched. CDR3 bases: TGCGCCAGCAGTCAATCGGTAGCGGGGCTGTCCTACGAGCAGTACTTC. Protein product: CASSQSVAGLSYEQYF.

V and J are TRBV12-5 and TRBJ1-2; TRBD1 aligns across 8 bases. V lost 6 bases and J lost 9; bases outside the gene matches: 6. This CDR3 is 12 amino acids long. Germline CDR1 is LGHNT and CDR2 is FRNRAP. The CDR3 region has the DNA TGTGCTAGTGGCGTGGACAGGGCAAGCTACACCTTC. Protein product: CASGVDRASYTF.